Below, one T cell receptor beta chain is given with its context. These data are taken from a study of blood T cell repertoires in COVID-19. On the study more broadly: Spain, Italy and the United States supplied samples that represented acute and convalescent COVID-19. PBMCs, B-cell-depleted T cells, or T cells provided the cDNA or gDNA that made up the material.

As processed by the authors: Amplification from reference gene primers served as the basis for estimated nucleated cell counts. Sequencing used immunoSEQ multiplex PCR; TCRdb keeps in-frame clones, though not all of them. V, J and clone size are taken as reported in that table, and D and trimming were inferred from the DNA itself. The sample gives roughly 130,000 clones, roughly 90% of which show up once; more than 3% is in the top ten. Germline V CDR1 and CDR2: SGDLS, YYNGEE. Trimming took off 0 bases at V and 1 base at J, with 12 bases between the two ends. This CDR3 has 16 residues. Sequenced sample: peripheral blood. The genes are TRBV9 and TRBJ2-3; D gene ambiguous. This clonotype was sampled from a man aged 50-59 years with active COVID-19. DNA of the CDR3: TGTGCCAGCAGCGTAGCCCCCGGTCAACGCACAGATACGCAGTATTTT. This sequence encodes CASSVAPGQRTDTQYF.